One sample yielded the 5 T cell receptor beta chains listed below, sequenced in a study of cytotoxic CD8 clonotypes in ibrutinib-treated CLL. Assay used: immunoSEQ multiplex PCR; TCRdb lists only in-frame clones, some missing. The profile shows 40,000 or so clones, roughly 49% of them singletons. The specimen was PBMCs, collected before ibrutinib treatment. The receptor set was obtained from a human donor with chronic lymphocytic leukemia.

The chain is built from TRBV5-1 and TRBJ2-7; a possible D gene is TRBD1 (5 bases). Germline values: CDR1 SGHRS, CDR2 YFSETQ. There are 15 residues in the CDR3. V shed 0 bases and J shed 0 bases, with 10 bases lying between them. CDR3 region: CASSLAAGPSYEQYF. The CDR3 nucleotides are TGCGCCAGCAGCTTGGCAGCAGGGCCCTCCTACGAGCAGTACTTC.

This clone is deemed medium-sized. The chain has TRBV11-2 and TRBJ2-2; D gene unclear. The CDR3 extends over 15 amino acids. Deletions cut 2 bases from V and 1 base from J, with 8 bases between. CDR1 is SGHAT and CDR2 is FQNNGV in the germline V gene. The CDR3 bases are TGTGCCAGCAGCTTAATCCCAGGGAACACCGGGGAGCTGTTTTTT. Its translation: CASSLIPGNTGELFF.

This clone was seen only once. CDR3 bases: TGTGCCAGCAGCCAAAGGGGGGCACAGCACTCCTACAATGAGCAGTTCTTC. Its translation: CASSQRGAQHSYNEQFF. V and J are TRBV4-2 and TRBJ2-1; D may correspond to TRBD1 or TRBD2 (6 bases each). The CDR3 is made up of 17 amino acids. CDR1 and CDR2 (germline): LGHNA, YNFKEQ. The V and J ends lost 2 bases and 0 bases respectively, with 14 bases between them.

V usage is TRBV5-1 and J usage is TRBJ2-3, with a weak D call TRBD1 (6 bases). The V and J ends lost 0 bases and 4 bases respectively, with 9 bases between them. Germline values: CDR1 SGHRS, CDR2 YFSETQ. This CDR3 has 14 residues. Here the CDR3 reads CASSLDTGSDTQYF. CDR3 DNA: TGCGCCAGCAGCTTGGACACAGGGTCAGATACGCAGTATTTT.

This clone was detected a few times. The chain recombines TRBV14 with TRBJ1-1, with D possibly being TRBD1 (5 bases). The CDR3 has 13 amino acids. Germline V lookup: CDR1 SGHDN, CDR2 FVKESK. V shed 2 bases and J shed 4 bases, with 8 bases lying between them. The CDR3 spells CASSQQGGTEAFF. The CDR3 DNA is TGTGCCAGCAGCCAACAGGGAGGCACTGAAGCTTTCTTT.